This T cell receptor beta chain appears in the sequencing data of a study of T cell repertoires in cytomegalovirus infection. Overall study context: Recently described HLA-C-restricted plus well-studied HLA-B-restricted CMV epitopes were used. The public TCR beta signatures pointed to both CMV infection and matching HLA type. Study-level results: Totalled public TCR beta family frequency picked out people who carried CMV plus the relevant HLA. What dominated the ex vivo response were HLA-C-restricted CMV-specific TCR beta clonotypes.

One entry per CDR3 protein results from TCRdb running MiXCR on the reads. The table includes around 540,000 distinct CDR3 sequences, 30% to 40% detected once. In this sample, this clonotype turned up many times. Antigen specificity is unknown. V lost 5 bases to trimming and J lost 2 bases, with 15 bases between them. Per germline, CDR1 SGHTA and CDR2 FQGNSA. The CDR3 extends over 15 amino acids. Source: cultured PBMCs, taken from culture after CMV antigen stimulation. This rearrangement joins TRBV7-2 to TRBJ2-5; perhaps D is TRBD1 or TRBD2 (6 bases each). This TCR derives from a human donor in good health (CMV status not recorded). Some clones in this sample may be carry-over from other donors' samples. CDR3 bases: TGTGCCAGCAGCCTGAATAGGGGGGATCAAGAGACCCAGTACTTC. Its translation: CASSLNRGDQETQYF.